A few counts support the clone carrying this T cell receptor beta chain. Its matching antigen is unknown. Primers used in a second PCR of roughly 6 to 12 cycles were a sample-barcoded 5' primer and a J-beta primer mix. Template switching added a 12-random-nucleotide identifier to every cDNA molecule. TCRdb reprocessed the 5' RACE reads with MiXCR, giving one entry per CDR3 protein. The sample lists about 780,000 distinct CDR3 sequences, about half occurring once. These data are taken from a study of blood T cells in healthy people across ages. Broader study findings: The study regarded diversity estimates from one million T cells as underestimates. CMV status of donors was unknown, possibly confounding expanded clonotype changes.

Germline V lookup: CDR1 LGHNA, CDR2 YNFKEQ. J was trimmed by 2 bases and V by 0 bases; bases with no gene match: 6. The CDR3 has 17 amino acids. This chain joins TRBV4-2 and TRBJ1-5, with 8 bases fitting TRBD1. The clonotype comes from a man at least 80 years old in good health. Sequenced: blood. As DNA, the CDR3 is TGTGCCAGCAGCCAAGAAGAACAGGGGGAAGGCAATCAGCCCCAGCATTTT. Its protein product is CASSQEEQGEGNQPQHF.